This is a list of T cell receptor beta chains from one sample in a study of beta chain features in type 1 diabetes. Profiled with immunoSEQ multiplex PCR; TCRdb holds only in-frame clones, not every one. The sample shows 150,000 to 170,000 clones, under 9.5% of them seen only once. The sample taken for sequencing was central memory CD4+ T cells from blood. These receptor sequences come from a man younger than 30 in good health. Both conserved end residues are trimmed from each CDR3.

>TRBJ2-3|TRBV5-8
ASSLGQNTDTQY
>TRBJ1-2|TRBV25-1
ASSEFGGWDGYT
>TRBJ2-3|TRBV25-1
ASSEGLAGLTDTQY
>TRBJ1-2|TRBV5-6
ASSLFGGYT
>TRBJ2-1|TRBV4-3
ASSQEHSSYNEQF
>TRBJ2-2|TRBV7-2
ASSLPGALNTGELF
>TRBJ2-7|TRBV4-1
ASSFRGGQRLYEQY
>TRBJ1-3|TRBV9
ASSDRGLGASGNTIY
>TRBJ2-3|TRBV6-5
ASSGINQDTQY
>TRBJ2-7|TRBV6-1
ASSEADRGTYEQY
>TRBJ2-3|TRBV5-4
ASSWDSSTDTQY
>TRBJ1-4|TRBV6-5
ATQGDNEKLF
>TRBJ2-3|TRBV9
ASSAQAITDTQY
>TRBJ2-1|TRBV27
ASNKELAGAYEQF
>TRBJ1-4|TRBV4-3
ASSQGPTGENEKLF
>TRBJ1-1|TRBV7-9
ASSSQGNTEAF
>TRBJ2-6|TRBV5-6
ASSRTGWTSGANVLT
>TRBJ1-1|TRBV9
ASSVALPGTGSTEAF
>TRBJ2-1|TRBV11-3
ASSLGGGWTASYNEQF
>TRBJ1-1|TRBV7-2
ASSLRGRWAF
>TRBJ2-2|TRBV19
ASSISQTGELF
>TRBJ1-2|TRBV29-1
SVEGTGEGYGYT
>TRBJ1-5|TRBV7-9
ASSLQDKPQH
>TRBJ1-5|TRBV30
AWSAFTGGSNQPQH
>TRBJ2-7|TRBV10-2
ASSGRSSYEQY
>TRBJ1-5|TRBV10-3
ATKSGGEGQPQH
>TRBJ2-1|TRBV6-6
ASTKTGGAYNEQF
>TRBJ2-7|TRBV18
ASSPRGGEEQY
>TRBJ1-1|TRBV6-6
ASKGQKNTEAF
>TRBJ1-1|TRBV9
ASSVVRGLRTEAF
>TRBJ2-2|TRBV30
ATSYRGRGTGELF
>TRBJ2-7|TRBV10-2
ASSEYGPSQGYEQY
>TRBJ2-1|TRBV30
AWVRGSYNEQF
>TRBJ2-7|TRBV29-1
SVDGTGSYEQY
>TRBJ2-1|TRBV10-3
ASRGGLAGGSDNEQF
>TRBJ2-5|TRBV18
ASSPLGEETQY
>TRBJ2-6|TRBV30
AWRTPKRANVLT
>TRBJ1-6|TRBV7-2
ASSSRGGGGSPLH
>TRBJ2-7|TRBV6-1
ASSLTITYEQY
>TRBJ2-7|TRBV6-6
ASSFGQGSSYEQY
>TRBJ2-2|TRBV11-2
ASSPTRSGGELF
>TRBJ1-6|TRBV5-1
ASRSADNSPLH
>TRBJ2-1|TRBV9
ASTEGEGSYNEQF
>TRBJ1-5|TRBV18
ASSSQGLRSNQPQH
>TRBJ1-5|TRBV27
AASPGQGRQPQH